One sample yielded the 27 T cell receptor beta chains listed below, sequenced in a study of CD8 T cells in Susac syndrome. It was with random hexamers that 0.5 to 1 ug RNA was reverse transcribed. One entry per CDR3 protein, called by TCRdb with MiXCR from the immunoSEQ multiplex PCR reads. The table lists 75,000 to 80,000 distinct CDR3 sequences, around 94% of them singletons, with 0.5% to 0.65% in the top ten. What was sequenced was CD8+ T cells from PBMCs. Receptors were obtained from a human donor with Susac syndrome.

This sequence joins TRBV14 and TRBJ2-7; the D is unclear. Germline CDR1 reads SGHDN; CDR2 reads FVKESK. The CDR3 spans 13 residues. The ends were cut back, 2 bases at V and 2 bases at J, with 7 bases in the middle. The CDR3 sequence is CASSQSPPYEQYF. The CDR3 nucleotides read TGTGCCAGCAGCCAAAGTCCCCCCTACGAGCAGTACTTC. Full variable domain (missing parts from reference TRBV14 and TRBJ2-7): EAGVTQFPSHSVIEKGQTVTLRCDPISGHDNLYWYRRVMGKEIKFLLHFVKESKQDESGMPNNRFLAERTGGTYSTLKVQPAELEDSGVYFCASSQSPPYEQYFGPGTRLTVT.

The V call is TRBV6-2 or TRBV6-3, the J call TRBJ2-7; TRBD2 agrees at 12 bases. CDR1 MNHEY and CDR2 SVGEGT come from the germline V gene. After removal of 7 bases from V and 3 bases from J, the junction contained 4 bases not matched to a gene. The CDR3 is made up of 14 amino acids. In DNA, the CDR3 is TGTGCCAGCAAGACTAGCGGGGGCCTCTACGAGCAGTACTTC. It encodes CASKTSGGLYEQYF.

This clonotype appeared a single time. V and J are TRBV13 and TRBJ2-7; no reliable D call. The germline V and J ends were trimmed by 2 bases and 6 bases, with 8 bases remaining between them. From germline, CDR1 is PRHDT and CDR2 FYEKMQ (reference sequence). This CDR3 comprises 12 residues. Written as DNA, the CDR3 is TGTGCCAGCAGCTTAAAGGAATTCGAGCAGTACTTC. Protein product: CASSLKEFEQYF.

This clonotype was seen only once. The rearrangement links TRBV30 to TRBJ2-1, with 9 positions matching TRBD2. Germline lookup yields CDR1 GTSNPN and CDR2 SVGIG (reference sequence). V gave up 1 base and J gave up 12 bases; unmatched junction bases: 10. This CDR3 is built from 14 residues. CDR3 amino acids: CAWSGRGGAGGQFF. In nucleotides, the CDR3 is TGTGCCTGGAGTGGTCGCGGGGGGGCCGGGGGGCAGTTCTTC.

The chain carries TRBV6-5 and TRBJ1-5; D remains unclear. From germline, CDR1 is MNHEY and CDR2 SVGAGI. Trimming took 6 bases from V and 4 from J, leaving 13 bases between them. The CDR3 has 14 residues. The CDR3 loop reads CASSPGGRNQPQHF. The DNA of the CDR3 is TGTGCCAGCAGCCCGGGAGGGAGGAATCAGCCCCAGCATTTT.

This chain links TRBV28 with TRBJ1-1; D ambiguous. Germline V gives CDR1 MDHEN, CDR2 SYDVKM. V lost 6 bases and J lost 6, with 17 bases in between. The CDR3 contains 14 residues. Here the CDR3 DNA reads TGTGCCAGCAGCTCCGTCTCGGGCTGGGCTGAAGCTTTCTTT. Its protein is CASSSVSGWAEAFF. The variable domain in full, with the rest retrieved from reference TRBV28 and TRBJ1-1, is DVKVTQSSRYLVKRTGEKVFLECVQDMDHENMFWYRQDPGLGLRLIYFSYDVKMKEKGDIPEGYSVSREKKERFSLILESASTNQTSMYLCASSSVSGWAEAFFGQGTRLTVV.

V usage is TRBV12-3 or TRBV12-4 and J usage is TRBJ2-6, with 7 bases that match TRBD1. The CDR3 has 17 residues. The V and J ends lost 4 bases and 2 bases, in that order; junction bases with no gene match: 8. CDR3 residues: CASSYSGGTPGANVLTF. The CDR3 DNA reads TGTGCCAGCAGTTATTCAGGGGGAACCCCTGGGGCCAACGTCCTGACTTTC.

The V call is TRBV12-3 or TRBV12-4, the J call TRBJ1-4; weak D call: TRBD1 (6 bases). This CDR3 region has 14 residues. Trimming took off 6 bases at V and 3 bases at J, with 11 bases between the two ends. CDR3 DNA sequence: TGTGCCAGCAGGGTAGGGGGGGCTAATGAAAAACTGTTTTTT. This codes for CASRVGGANEKLFF.

This CDR3 is CASREYDTDTQYF. The CDR3 DNA sequence: TGTGCCAGCAGGGAATACGACACAGATACGCAGTATTTT. V is TRBV28 and J is TRBJ2-3; D is undetermined. This CDR3 contains 13 residues. Germline CDR1 MDHEN, CDR2 SYDVKM. V lost 6 bases and J lost 2, with 9 bases in between.

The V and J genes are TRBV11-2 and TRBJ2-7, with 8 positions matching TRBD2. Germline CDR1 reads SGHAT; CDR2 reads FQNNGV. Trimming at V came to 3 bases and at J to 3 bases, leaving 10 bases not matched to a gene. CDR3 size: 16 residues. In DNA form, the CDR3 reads TGTGCCAGCAGCTTGGAAGTAGCGGGGAGCCTCTACGAGCAGTACTTC. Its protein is CASSLEVAGSLYEQYF.

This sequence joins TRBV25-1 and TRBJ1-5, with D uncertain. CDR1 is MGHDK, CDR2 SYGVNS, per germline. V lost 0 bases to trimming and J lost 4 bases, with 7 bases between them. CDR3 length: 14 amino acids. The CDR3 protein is CASSEYHDNQPQHF. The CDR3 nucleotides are TGTGCCAGCAGTGAATACCACGATAATCAGCCCCAGCATTTT.

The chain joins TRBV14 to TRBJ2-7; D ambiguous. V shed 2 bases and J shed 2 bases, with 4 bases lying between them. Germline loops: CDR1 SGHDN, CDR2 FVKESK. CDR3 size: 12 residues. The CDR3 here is CASSQNAYEQYF. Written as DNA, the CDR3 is TGTGCCAGCAGCCAAAACGCCTACGAGCAGTACTTC.

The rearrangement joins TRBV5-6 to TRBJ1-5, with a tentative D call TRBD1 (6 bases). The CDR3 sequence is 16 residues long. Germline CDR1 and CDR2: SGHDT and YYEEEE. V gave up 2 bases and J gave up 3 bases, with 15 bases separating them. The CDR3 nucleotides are TGTGCCAGCAGCTTAAGATTGGACAGCGTCAATCAGCCCCAGCATTTT. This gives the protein CASSLRLDSVNQPQHF.

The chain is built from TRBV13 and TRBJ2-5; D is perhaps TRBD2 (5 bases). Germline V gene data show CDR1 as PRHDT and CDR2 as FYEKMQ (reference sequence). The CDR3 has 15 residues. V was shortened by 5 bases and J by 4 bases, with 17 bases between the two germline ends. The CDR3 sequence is CASSPLHRAGETQYF. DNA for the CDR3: TGTGCCAGCAGCCCTCTACATAGGGCGGGAGAGACCCAGTACTTC.

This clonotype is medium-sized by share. CDR3 bases: TGCGCCAGCAGCCCCTTTGCGGGGGGTGCCTACGAGCAGTACTTC. Translation gives CASSPFAGGAYEQYF. The rearrangement uses TRBV5-1 and TRBJ2-7; the match to TRBD2 covers 8 bases. Germline V gene sequence: CDR1 SGHRS, CDR2 YFSETQ. CDR3 size: 15 residues. V lost 4 bases to trimming and J lost 2 bases; unmatched junction nucleotides: 8.

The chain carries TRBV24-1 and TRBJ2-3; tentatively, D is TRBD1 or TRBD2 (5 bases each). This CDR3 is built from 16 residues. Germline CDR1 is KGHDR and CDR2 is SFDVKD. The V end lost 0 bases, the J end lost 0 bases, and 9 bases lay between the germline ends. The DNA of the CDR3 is TGTGCCACCAGTGATTTGACCTGGGACAGCACAGATACGCAGTATTTT. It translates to CATSDLTWDSTDTQYF.

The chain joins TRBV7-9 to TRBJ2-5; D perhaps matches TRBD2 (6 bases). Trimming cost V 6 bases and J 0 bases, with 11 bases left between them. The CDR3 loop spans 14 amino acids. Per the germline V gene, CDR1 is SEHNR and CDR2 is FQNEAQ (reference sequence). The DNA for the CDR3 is TGTGCCAGCAGTAAGGAGGGGTACCAAGAGACCCAGTACTTC. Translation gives CASSKEGYQETQYF.

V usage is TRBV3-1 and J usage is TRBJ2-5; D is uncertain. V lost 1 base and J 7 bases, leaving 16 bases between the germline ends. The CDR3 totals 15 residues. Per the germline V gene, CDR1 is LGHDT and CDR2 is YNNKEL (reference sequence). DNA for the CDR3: TGTGCCAGCAGCCAAGTAGGTCAGGCCCACGGGACCCAGTACTTC. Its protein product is CASSQVGQAHGTQYF.

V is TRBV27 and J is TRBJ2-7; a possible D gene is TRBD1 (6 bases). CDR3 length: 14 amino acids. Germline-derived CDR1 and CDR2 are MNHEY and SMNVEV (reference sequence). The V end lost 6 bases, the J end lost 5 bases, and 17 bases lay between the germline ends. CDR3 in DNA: TGTGCCAGCAGCCCGACAGGCAGGACTCACGAGCAGTACTTC. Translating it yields CASSPTGRTHEQYF.

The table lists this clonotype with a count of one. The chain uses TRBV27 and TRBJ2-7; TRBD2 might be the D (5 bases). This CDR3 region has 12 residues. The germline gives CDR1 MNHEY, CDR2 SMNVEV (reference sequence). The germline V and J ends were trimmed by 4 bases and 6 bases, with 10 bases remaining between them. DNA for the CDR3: TGTGCCAGCAGTTCGGGGTGGCGCGAGCAGTACTTC. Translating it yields CASSSGWREQYF.

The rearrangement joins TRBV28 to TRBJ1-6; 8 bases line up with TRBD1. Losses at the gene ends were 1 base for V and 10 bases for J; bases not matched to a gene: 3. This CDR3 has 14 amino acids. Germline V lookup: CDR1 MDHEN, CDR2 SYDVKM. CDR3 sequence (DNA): TGTGCCAGCAGTTTATCAGGGGGCTGGTCACCCCTCCACTTT. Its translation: CASSLSGGWSPLHF.

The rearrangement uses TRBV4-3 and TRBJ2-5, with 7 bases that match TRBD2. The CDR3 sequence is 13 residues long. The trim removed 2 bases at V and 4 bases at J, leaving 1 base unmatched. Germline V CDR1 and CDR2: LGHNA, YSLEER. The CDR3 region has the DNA TGCGCCAGCAGCCAAAGCGGGGCAGAGACCCAGTACTTC. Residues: CASSQSGAETQYF.

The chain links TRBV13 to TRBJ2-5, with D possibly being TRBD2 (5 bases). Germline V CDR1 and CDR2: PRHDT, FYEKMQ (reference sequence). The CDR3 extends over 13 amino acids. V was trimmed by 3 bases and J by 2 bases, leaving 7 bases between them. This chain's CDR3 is CASSLRGQETQYF. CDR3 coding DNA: TGTGCCAGCAGCTTGAGAGGGCAAGAGACCCAGTACTTC.

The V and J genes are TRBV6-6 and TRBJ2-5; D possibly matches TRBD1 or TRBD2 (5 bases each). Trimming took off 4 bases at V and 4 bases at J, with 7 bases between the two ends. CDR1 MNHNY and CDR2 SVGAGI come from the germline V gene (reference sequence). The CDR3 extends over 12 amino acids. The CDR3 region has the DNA TGTGCCAGCAGTTGGGGACCAGAGACCCAGTACTTC. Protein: CASSWGPETQYF.

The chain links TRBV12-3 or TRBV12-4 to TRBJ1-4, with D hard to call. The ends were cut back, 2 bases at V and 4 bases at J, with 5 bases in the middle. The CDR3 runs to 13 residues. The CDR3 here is CASSLSLNEKLFF. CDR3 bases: TGTGCCAGCAGTTTATCCCTTAATGAAAAACTGTTTTTT.

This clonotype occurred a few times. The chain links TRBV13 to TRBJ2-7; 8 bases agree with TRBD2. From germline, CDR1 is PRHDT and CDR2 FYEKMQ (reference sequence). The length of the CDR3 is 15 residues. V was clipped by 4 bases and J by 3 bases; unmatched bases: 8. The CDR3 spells CASSSPGGAGYEQYF. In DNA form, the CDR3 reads TGTGCCAGCAGCTCCCCCGGGGGGGCGGGCTACGAGCAGTACTTC.

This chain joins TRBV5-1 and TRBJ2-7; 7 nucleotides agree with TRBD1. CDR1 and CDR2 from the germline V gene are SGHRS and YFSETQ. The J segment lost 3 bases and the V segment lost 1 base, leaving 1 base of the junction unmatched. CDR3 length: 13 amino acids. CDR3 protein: CASSLWDSYEQYF. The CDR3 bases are TGCGCCAGCAGCTTGTGGGACAGCTACGAGCAGTACTTC.